The subject of this entry is one T cell receptor beta chain. Other DNA sequences in the sample encode the same CDR3. The sample is drawn from a study of shared clonotypes between healthy human individuals. The authors split each subset's genomic DNA evenly across several immunoSEQ plates. Clones were sequenced by immunoSEQ multiplex PCR, and TCRdb holds only the in-frame ones, with some missing. In the table there are about 600,000 clones, less than 98% of which are singletons. Trimming took 0 bases from V and 0 from J, leaving 7 bases between them. The CDR3 is 14 amino acids. In germline, CDR1 is SGHRS, CDR2 YFSETQ.

Sequences were obtained from naive CD4+ T cells sorted from blood. As for subset: CD45RA+ positively selected. This chain connects TRBV5-1 to TRBJ2-7; D is undetermined. The sequence derives from a woman aged 25 to 45 in good health. The CDR3 DNA follows: TGCGCCAGCAGCTTGGAACAGAGCTCCTACGAGCAGTACTTC. Its protein product is CASSLEQSSYEQYF.